The 19 T cell receptor beta chains in this list originate from one sample, sequenced in a study of spatial heterogeneity in lung cancer. Documented time point: sample taken at primary tumor resection. TCRdb called the 5' RACE reads again in MiXCR, with one record for every CDR3 protein. Of 8,000 or so distinct CDR3 sequences listed, roughly a sixth were seen once; the top ten hold around 16%. The material was normal lung tissue next to the tumor, obtained at surgery. These receptors all come from a male donor with early-stage non-small cell lung cancer.

The chain couples TRBV11-2 to TRBJ2-6; D unclear. The CDR3 contains 15 residues. Germline lookup yields CDR1 SGHAT and CDR2 FQNNGV. The V end lost 7 bases, the J end lost 1 base, and 11 bases lay between the germline ends. As DNA, the CDR3 is TGTGCCAGCACCCAGACCTTATCTGGGGCCAACGTCCTGACTTTC. It specifies CASTQTLSGANVLTF.

This clonotype was detected only a few times. The chain is built from TRBV7-2 and TRBJ2-1, with D unclear. The V end was cut by 1 base, the J end by 5 bases, with 12 bases between. From germline, CDR1 is SGHTA and CDR2 FQGNSA. The CDR3 has 15 residues. The CDR3 bases are TGTGCCAGCAGCTTAGAAGGGTTCCCGGACAATGAGCAGTTCTTC. As protein: CASSLEGFPDNEQFF.

This clonotype was seen at least ten times. J is TRBJ2-5 and V is TRBV6-6, with D hard to call. This CDR3 is built from 12 residues. The germline gives CDR1 MNHNY, CDR2 SVGAGI (reference sequence). V lost 3 bases, J lost 3 bases, and 5 bases lay in between. CDR3 DNA: TGTGCCAGCAGTTATTGGGAAGAGACCCAGTACTTC. Translated, it gives CASSYWEETQYF.

This clonotype is medium-sized (0.01 to 0.1%). The rearrangement joins TRBV27 to TRBJ2-7, with D tentatively TRBD2 (5 bases). Germline V gene sequence: CDR1 MNHEY, CDR2 SMNVEV (reference sequence). Trimming took 9 bases from V and 5 from J, leaving 17 bases between them. The CDR3 runs 13 residues. The CDR3 here is CASKRVGSHEQYF. In nucleotides, the CDR3 is TGTGCCAGTAAGAGGGTGGGTTCCCACGAGCAGTACTTC.

J is TRBJ2-5 and V is TRBV29-1, with D maybe TRBD1 (5 bases). The CDR3 loop spans 12 amino acids. Trimming took 4 bases from V and 5 from J, leaving 11 bases between them. CDR1 is SQVTM and CDR2 is ANQGSEA in the germline V gene. In nucleotides, the CDR3 is TGCAGCGTTGTAGGGGTCGACGAGACCCAGTACTTC. Translation: CSVVGVDETQYF.

This clonotype was seen ten or more times. The chain carries TRBV11-2 and TRBJ1-4; TRBD1 matches at 9 bases. Germline CDR1 reads SGHAT; CDR2 reads FQNNGV. The CDR3 has 14 residues. Germline trimming cut 2 bases from V and 10 bases from J; bases unmatched to any gene: 5. The CDR3 nucleotides read TGTGCCAGCAGCTTACCCGGGACAGGGACAAAACTGTTTTTT. This codes for CASSLPGTGTKLFF.

This clonotype was detected a few times. The chain carries TRBV28 and TRBJ1-5, with TRBD1 matching over 8 bases. The V segment lost 7 bases and the J segment 6 bases; nucleotides outside the gene matches: 8. The germline CDR1 and CDR2 sequences are MDHEN and SYDVKM. The CDR3 length is 14 residues. The CDR3 region has the DNA TGTGCCAGCAAGATTTGGACAGGGAGTCAGCCCCAGCATTTT. It encodes CASKIWTGSQPQHF.

V and J are TRBV5-1 and TRBJ2-7; perhaps TRBD1 as D (6 bases). The V end lost 0 bases, the J end lost 3 bases, and 16 bases lay between the germline ends. This CDR3 region has 16 residues. Germline V gives CDR1 SGHRS, CDR2 YFSETQ. The CDR3 spells CASSLGTGTTNYEQYF. DNA of the CDR3: TGCGCCAGCAGCTTGGGGACCGGGACAACCAACTACGAGCAGTACTTC.

This clonotype is deemed medium-sized. This rearrangement joins TRBV5-4 to TRBJ2-1; no clear D gene. The CDR3 extends over 11 amino acids. The V end was cut by 3 bases, the J end by 4 bases, with 2 bases between. The germline V gene encodes CDR1 SGHNT and CDR2 YYREEE (reference sequence). CDR3 bases: TGTGCCAGCAGCTCTTACAATGAGCAGTTCTTC. Its translation is CASSSYNEQFF.

This clonotype was observed a handful of times. V usage is TRBV20-1 and J usage is TRBJ1-4; D is perhaps TRBD1 (5 bases). CDR3 length equals 14 residues. The V gene lost 0 bases and the J gene lost 7 bases, with 12 bases spanning the gap. From germline, CDR1 is DFQATT and CDR2 SNEGSKA (reference sequence). CDR3: CSARDPNGGEKLFF. The CDR3 nucleotides read TGCAGTGCTAGAGATCCTAACGGGGGTGAAAAACTGTTTTTT.

A few counts support this clonotype. V is TRBV27 and J is TRBJ1-6; D unresolved. This CDR3 has 14 amino acids. With 6 bases removed from V and 6 bases from J, the gap between germline ends came to 12 bases. In germline, CDR1 is MNHEY, CDR2 SMNVEV (reference sequence). CDR3 DNA sequence: TGTGCCAGCAGCCCTGGGAGGGCTAATTCACCCCTCCACTTT. As protein: CASSPGRANSPLHF.

The rearrangement links TRBV7-2 to TRBJ1-2, with D tentatively TRBD1 (5 bases). V dropped 5 bases and J dropped 4 bases, with 8 bases sitting between them. Germline values: CDR1 SGHTA, CDR2 FQGNSA. The CDR3 is 12 residues long. CDR3 in amino acids: CASSLTVYGYTF. CDR3 DNA: TGTGCCAGCAGCCTGACAGTCTATGGCTACACCTTC.

Sample share makes this clonotype medium-sized. The chain combines TRBV2 with TRBJ2-3, with 10 bases lining up with TRBD2. The J segment lost 6 bases and the V segment lost 6 bases, leaving 12 bases of the junction unmatched. Germline V gene data show CDR1 as SNHLY and CDR2 as FYNNEI. This CDR3 contains 16 residues. Here the CDR3 reads CASRPSQAGGQDTQYF. The CDR3 DNA reads TGTGCCAGCAGACCCAGTCAAGCGGGGGGGCAGGATACGCAGTATTTT.

V usage is TRBV5-1 and J usage is TRBJ1-1, with D uncertain. Germline CDR1 is SGHRS and CDR2 is YFSETQ. The CDR3 is 13 residues long. The V end was cut by 4 bases, the J end by 5 bases, with 12 bases between. For the CDR3, the DNA is TGCGCCAGCAGCCTGTTGACCTGGACTGAAGCTTTCTTT. Amino acids: CASSLLTWTEAFF.

The chain carries TRBV7-9 and TRBJ1-1; D is perhaps TRBD1 (6 bases). Germline V gene sequence: CDR1 SEHNR, CDR2 FQNEAQ (reference sequence). V was trimmed by 1 base and J by 10 bases, leaving 16 bases between them. CDR3 length equals 14 residues. Written as DNA, the CDR3 is TGTGCCAGCAGCTTAGTTGCTTCGGGGGCGTCAGCTTTCTTT. This translates into CASSLVASGASAFF.

By its share, this clonotype is medium-sized. The V gene is TRBV12-3 or TRBV12-4, the J gene TRBJ2-1; D unclear. The CDR3 sequence is 12 residues long. Trimming removed 5 bases at V and 5 bases at J, with 7 bases between. CDR3 in amino acids: CASSTRDNEQFF. CDR3 DNA sequence: TGTGCCAGCAGTACAAGAGACAATGAGCAGTTCTTC.

This chain joins TRBV5-1 and TRBJ2-1; 8 bases match TRBD1. With V trimmed by 0 bases and J by 4 bases, 3 bases remained unmatched. Germline V gene lookup returns CDR1 SGHRS and CDR2 YFSETQ. The CDR3 runs to 15 residues. As DNA, the CDR3 is TGCGCCAGCAGCTTGGGTGACAGGGGATACAATGAGCAGTTCTTC. This translates into CASSLGDRGYNEQFF. The variable domain in full, completed from reference TRBV5-1 and TRBJ2-1, reads KAGVTQTPRYLIKTRGQQVTLSCSPISGHRSVSWYQQTPGQGLQFLFEYFSETQRNKGNFPGRFSGRQFSNSRSEMNVSTLELGDSALYLCASSLGDRGYNEQFFGPGTRLTVL.

In this sample, this clonotype is medium-sized. This rearrangement joins TRBV12-3 or TRBV12-4 to TRBJ2-5, with D perhaps matching TRBD2 (5 bases). The CDR3 is made up of 14 amino acids. V was cut by 2 bases and J by 4 bases, with 11 bases left in between. The CDR3 DNA is TGTGCCAGCAGTTTATCCGGGGTCGGAGAGACCCAGTACTTC. Amino acids: CASSLSGVGETQYF.

This clonotype was observed many times. The rearrangement joins TRBV5-1 to TRBJ1-1, with unresolved D. In germline, CDR1 is SGHRS, CDR2 YFSETQ. CDR3 length: 16 amino acids. The V gene lost 2 bases and the J gene lost 1 base, with 15 bases spanning the gap. The CDR3 sequence is CASSLSRKVENTEAFF. DNA for the CDR3: TGCGCCAGCAGCTTATCTAGGAAGGTCGAGAACACTGAAGCTTTCTTT.